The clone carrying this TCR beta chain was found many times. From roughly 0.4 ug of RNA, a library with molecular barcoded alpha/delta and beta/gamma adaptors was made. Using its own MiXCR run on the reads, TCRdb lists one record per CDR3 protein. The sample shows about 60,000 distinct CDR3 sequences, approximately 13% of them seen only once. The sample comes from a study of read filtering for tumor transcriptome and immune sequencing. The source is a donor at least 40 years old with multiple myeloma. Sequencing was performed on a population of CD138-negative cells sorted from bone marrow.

The CDR3 region has the DNA TGTGCCACCAGTAATCCCTACATCCAGTACTTC. Translation: CATSNPYIQYF. This chain links TRBV24-1 with TRBJ2-7, with no clear D. V shed 6 bases and J shed 10 bases, with 12 bases lying between them. The CDR3 is 11 amino acids. Germline V gene data show CDR1 as KGHDR and CDR2 as SFDVKD.